The table lists the clone carrying this TCR beta chain with a count of one. This sample is part of a study of blood T cell repertoires in COVID-19. About the study: Some COVID-19 samples were acute and others convalescent; all came from the United States, Italy and Spain.

The ends were cut back, 3 bases at V and 0 bases at J, with 14 bases in the middle. The CDR3 loop spans 17 amino acids. Germline values: CDR1 KGHDR, CDR2 SFDVKD. Using immunoSEQ multiplex PCR, the repertoire was profiled, and TCRdb retains in-frame clones only, with some absent. The data contain about 49,000 clones, 75% to 90% of them singletons. This receptor was obtained from a woman older than 75 with COVID-19, enrolled during active disease. The V gene is TRBV24-1, the J gene TRBJ2-4; D is possibly TRBD1 (6 bases). The sequenced sample was peripheral blood. The CDR3 DNA sequence: TGTGCCACCAGTGATCCGAAACTAGGGGGAGCCAAAAACATTCAGTACTTC. Translating gives CATSDPKLGGAKNIQYF.